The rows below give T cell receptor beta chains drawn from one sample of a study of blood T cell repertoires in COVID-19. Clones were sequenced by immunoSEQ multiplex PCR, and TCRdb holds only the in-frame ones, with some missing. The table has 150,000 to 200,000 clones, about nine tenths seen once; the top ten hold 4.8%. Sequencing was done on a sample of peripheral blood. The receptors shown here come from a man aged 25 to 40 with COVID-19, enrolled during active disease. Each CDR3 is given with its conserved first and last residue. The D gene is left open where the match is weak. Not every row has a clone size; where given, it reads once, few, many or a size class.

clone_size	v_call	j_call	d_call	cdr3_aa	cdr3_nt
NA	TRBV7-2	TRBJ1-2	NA	CASSLDVGGGYGYTF	TGTGCCAGCAGCTTAGATGTGGGGGGTGGCTATGGCTACACCTTC
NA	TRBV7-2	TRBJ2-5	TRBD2	CASSFIKTLAGGRQETQYF	TGTGCCAGCAGCTTTATAAAAACACTAGCGGGAGGGCGTCAAGAGACCCAGTACTTC
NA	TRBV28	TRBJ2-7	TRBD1	CASRPRDRDEQYF	TGTGCCAGCAGACCCAGGGACAGGGACGAGCAGTACTTC
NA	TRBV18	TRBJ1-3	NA	CASSPQRAGTGNTIYF	TGTGCCAGCTCACCACAACGGGCAGGGACTGGAAACACCATATATTTT
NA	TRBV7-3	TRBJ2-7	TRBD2	CASRLRGDPAYEQYF	TGTGCCAGCAGGTTACGGGGGGATCCTGCCTACGAGCAGTACTTC
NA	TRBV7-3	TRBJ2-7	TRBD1	CASSITGTGTYEQYF	TGTGCCAGCAGCATTACCGGGACAGGGACCTACGAGCAGTACTTC
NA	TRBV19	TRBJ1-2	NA	CASSIPAGAYGYTF	TGTGCCAGTAGTATCCCCGCAGGCGCCTATGGCTACACCTTC
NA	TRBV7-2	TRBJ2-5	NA	CASSLRQGETQYF	TGTGCCAGCAGCTTAAGGCAGGGCGAGACCCAGTACTTC
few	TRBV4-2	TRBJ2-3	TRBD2	CASSQALAGVTDTQYF	TGTGCCAGCAGCCAAGCCCTAGCGGGGGTTACAGATACGCAGTATTTT
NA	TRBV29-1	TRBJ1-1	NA	CSGGTLNTEAFF	TGCAGCGGTGGGACACTTAACACTGAAGCTTTCTTT
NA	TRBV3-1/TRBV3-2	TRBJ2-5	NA	CACETSGTGAQYF	TGTGCCTGCGAGACTAGCGGGACAGGGGCCCAGTACTTC
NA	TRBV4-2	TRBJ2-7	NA	CASSQESSEDVTYEQYF	TGTGCCAGCAGCCAAGAATCTAGCGAGGATGTGACCTACGAGCAGTACTTC
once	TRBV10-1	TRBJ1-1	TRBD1	CASSRGDRENTEAFF	TGCGCCAGCAGTAGGGGGGACAGGGAGAACACTGAAGCTTTCTTT
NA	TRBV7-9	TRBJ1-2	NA	CAIRPSGSEKSNYGYTF	TGTGCCATCCGACCCTCGGGATCTGAGAAGAGTAACTATGGCTACACCTTC
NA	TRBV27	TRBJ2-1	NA	CATARYNEQFF	TGTGCCACCGCACGGTACAATGAGCAGTTCTTC
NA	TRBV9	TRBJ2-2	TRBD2	CASSVGTSGGLPNTGELFF	TGTGCCAGCAGCGTAGGGACTAGCGGGGGCCTTCCGAACACCGGGGAGCTGTTTTTT
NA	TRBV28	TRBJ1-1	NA	CASRTGSTDMNTEAFF	TGTGCCAGCAGAACGGGATCGACGGATATGAACACTGAAGCTTTCTTT
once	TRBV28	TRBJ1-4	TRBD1	CASSPGTEPNEKLFF	TGTGCCAGCAGCCCCGGGACAGAACCCAATGAAAAACTGTTTTTT
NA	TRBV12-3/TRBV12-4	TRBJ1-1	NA	CASSFRTAEAFF	TGTGCCAGCAGTTTCCGGACAGCAGAAGCTTTCTTT
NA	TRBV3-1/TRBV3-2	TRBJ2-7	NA	CASSQSGDTRIGYEQYF	TGTGCCAGCAGCCAATCCGGGGATACGAGAATCGGTTACGAGCAGTACTTC